The T cell receptor beta chain under discussion was sequenced for a study of OX40 agonist ivuxolimab in advanced cancers. Findings and caveats of the study: On average, CD8+ T cells had more expanded clones than CD4+.

Some clones are missing from TCRdb's copy, which holds only in-frame ones; the method was immunoSEQ multiplex PCR. The repertoire consists of 70,000 to 85,000 clones, with 84% occurring once and the leading ten covering over 0.95%. From germline, CDR1 is MNHNY and CDR2 SVGAGI (reference sequence). CDR3 length: 14 residues. The germline V and J ends were trimmed by 5 bases and 4 bases, with 15 bases remaining between them. Comment on this clone: What it binds is not known.

The chain is built from TRBV6-6 and TRBJ2-7; D might be TRBD1 (8 bases). The sequence came from an adult with an advanced solid tumor such as melanoma, head and neck, liver or kidney cancer. This material consisted of CD4+ or CD8+ T cells sorted from blood, taken in a trial of the OX40 agonist ivuxolimab. CDR3 DNA: TGTGCCAGCAGTCTCGACAGGGGAGGGTACGAGCAGTACTTC. It yields the protein CASSLDRGGYEQYF.